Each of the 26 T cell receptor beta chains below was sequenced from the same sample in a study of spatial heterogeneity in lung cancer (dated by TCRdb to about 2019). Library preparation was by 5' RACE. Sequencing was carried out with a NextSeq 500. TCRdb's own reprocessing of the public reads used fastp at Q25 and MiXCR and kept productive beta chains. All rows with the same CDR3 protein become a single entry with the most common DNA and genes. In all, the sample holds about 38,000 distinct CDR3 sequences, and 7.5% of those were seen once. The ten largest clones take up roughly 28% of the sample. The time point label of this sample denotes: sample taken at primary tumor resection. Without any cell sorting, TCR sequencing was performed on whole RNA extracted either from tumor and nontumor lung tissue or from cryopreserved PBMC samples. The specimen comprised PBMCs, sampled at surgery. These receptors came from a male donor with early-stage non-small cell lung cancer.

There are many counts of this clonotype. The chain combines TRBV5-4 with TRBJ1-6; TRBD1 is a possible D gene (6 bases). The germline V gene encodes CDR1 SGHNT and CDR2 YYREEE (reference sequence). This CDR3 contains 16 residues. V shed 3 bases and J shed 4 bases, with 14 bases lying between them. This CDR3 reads CASSSIPDRYNSPLHF. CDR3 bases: TGTGCCAGCAGCTCAATCCCGGACAGATATAATTCACCCCTCCACTTT.

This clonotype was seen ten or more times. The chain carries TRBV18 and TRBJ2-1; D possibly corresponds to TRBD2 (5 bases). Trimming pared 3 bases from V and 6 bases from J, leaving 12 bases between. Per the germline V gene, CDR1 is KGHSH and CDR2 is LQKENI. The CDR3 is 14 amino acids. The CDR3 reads CASSPPGSGNEQFF. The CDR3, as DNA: TGTGCCAGCTCACCCCCGGGGTCGGGCAATGAGCAGTTCTTC.

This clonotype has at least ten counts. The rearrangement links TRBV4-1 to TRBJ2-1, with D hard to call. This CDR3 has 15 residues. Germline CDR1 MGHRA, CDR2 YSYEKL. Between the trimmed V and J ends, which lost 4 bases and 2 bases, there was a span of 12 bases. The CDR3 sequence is CASSLSGLTYNEQFF. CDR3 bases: TGCGCCAGCAGCCTAAGTGGCCTCACCTACAATGAGCAGTTCTTC.

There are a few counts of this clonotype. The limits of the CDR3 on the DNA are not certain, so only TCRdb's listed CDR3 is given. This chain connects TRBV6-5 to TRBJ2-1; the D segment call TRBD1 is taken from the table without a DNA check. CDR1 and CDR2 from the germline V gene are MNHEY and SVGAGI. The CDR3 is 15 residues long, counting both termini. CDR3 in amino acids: CASSSSGQPYNEQFF.

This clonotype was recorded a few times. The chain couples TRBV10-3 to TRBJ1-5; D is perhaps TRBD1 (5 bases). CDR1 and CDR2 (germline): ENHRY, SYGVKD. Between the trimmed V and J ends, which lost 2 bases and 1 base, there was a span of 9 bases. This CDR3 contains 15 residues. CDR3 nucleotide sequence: TGTGCCATCAGTGAGGTCGGGGACAGCAATCAGCCCCAGCATTTT. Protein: CAISEVGDSNQPQHF.

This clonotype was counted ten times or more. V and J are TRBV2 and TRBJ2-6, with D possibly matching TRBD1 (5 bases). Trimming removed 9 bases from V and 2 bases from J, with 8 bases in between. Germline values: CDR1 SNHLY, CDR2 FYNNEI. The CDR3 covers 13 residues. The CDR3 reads CARQEPGANVLTF. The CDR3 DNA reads TGTGCCAGACAGGAACCTGGGGCCAACGTCCTGACTTTC.

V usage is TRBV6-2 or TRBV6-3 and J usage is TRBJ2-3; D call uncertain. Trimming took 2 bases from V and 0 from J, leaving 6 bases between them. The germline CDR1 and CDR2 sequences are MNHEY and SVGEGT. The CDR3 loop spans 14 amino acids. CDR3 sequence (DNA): TGTGCCAGCAGTTACGACGGCAGCACAGATACGCAGTATTTT. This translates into CASSYDGSTDTQYF.

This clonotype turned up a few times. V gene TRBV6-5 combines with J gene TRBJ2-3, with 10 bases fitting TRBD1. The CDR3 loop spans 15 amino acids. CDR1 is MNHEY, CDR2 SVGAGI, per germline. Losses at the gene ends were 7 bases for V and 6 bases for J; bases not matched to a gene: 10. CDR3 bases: TGTGCCAGCACCGACCGGGACAGGGGAGTTGATACGCAGTATTTT. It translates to CASTDRDRGVDTQYF.

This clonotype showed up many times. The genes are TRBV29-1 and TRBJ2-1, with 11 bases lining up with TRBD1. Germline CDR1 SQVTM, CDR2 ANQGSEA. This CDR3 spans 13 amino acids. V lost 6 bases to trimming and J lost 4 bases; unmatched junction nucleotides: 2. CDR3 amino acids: CSVGTGGYNEQFF. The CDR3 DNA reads TGCAGCGTCGGGACAGGGGGATACAATGAGCAGTTCTTC.

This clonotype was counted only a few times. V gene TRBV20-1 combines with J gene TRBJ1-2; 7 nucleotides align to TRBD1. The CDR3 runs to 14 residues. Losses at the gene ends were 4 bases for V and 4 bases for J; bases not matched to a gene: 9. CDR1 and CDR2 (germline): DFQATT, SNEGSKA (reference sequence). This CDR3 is CSATYLGTAYGYTF. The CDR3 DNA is TGCAGTGCTACCTACCTTGGGACAGCCTATGGCTACACCTTC.

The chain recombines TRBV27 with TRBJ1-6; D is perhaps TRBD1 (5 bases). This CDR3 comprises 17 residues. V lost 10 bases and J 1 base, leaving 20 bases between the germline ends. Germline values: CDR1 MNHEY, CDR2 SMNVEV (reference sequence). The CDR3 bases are TGTGCCACCTCCACAACGTACGGGGGATCCTATAATTCACCCCTCCACTTT. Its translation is CATSTTYGGSYNSPLHF.

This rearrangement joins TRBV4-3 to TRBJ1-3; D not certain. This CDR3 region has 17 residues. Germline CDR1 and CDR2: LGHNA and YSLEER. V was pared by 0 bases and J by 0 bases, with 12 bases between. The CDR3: CASSQDRDSGSGNTIYF. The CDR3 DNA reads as TGCGCCAGCAGCCAAGATAGGGATTCCGGCTCTGGAAACACCATATATTTT.

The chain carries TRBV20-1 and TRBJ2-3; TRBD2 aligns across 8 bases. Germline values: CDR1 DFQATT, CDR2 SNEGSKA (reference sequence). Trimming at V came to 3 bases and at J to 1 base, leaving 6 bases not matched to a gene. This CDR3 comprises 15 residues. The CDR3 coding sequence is TGCAGTGCTAGCGACGGGGGGGGAGGCACAGATACGCAGTATTTT. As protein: CSASDGGGGTDTQYF.

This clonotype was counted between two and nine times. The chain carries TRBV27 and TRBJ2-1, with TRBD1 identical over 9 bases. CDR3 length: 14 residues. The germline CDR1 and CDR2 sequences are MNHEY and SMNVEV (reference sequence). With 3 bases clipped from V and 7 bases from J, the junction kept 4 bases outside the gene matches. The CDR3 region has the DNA TGTGCCAGCAGTTTCGGACAGGGGAGGAATGAGCAGTTCTTC. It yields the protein CASSFGQGRNEQFF.

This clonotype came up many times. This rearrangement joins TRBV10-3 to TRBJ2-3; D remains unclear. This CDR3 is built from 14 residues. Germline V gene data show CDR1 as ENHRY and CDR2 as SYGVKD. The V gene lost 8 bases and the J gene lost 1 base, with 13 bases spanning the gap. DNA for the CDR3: TGTGCCATCTCAAGGATGAGCGGCACAGATACGCAGTATTTT. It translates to CAISRMSGTDTQYF.

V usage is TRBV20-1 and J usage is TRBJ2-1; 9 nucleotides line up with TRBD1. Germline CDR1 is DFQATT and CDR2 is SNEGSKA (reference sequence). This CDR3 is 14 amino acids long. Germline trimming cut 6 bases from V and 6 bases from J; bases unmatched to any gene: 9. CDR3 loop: CSAASGTGSNEQFF. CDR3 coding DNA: TGCAGTGCCGCCTCCGGGACAGGGTCCAATGAGCAGTTCTTC.

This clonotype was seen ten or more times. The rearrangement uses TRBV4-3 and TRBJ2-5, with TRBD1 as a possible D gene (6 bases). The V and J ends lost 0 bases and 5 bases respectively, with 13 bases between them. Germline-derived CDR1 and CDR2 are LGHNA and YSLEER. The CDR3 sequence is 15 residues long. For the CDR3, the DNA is TGCGCCAGCAGCCAAGACCCAACAGGGTTCGAGACCCAGTACTTC. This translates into CASSQDPTGFETQYF.

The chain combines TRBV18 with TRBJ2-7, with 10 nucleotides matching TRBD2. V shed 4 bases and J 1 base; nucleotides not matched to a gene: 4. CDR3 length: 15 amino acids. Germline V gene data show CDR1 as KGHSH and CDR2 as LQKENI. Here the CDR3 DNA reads TGTGCCAGCTCACGGACTAGCGGCGGTTCCTACGAGCAGTACTTC. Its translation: CASSRTSGGSYEQYF.

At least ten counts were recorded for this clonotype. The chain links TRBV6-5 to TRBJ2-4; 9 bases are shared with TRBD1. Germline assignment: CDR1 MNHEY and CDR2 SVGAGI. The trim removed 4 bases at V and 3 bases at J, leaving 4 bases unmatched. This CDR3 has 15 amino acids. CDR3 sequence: CASSSQGAGKNIQYF. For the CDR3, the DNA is TGTGCCAGCAGTTCACAGGGGGCCGGCAAAAACATTCAGTACTTC.

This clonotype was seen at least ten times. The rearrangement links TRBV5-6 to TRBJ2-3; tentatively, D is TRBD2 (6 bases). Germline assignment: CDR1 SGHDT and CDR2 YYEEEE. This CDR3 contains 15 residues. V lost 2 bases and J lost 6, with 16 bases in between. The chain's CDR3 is CASSFGGYGKDTQYF. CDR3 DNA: TGTGCCAGCAGCTTTGGAGGGTATGGCAAGGATACGCAGTATTTT.

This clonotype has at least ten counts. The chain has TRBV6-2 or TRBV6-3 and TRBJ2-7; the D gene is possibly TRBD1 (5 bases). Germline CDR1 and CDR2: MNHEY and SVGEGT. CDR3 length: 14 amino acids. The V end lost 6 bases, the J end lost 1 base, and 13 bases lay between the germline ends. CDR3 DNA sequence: TGTGCCAGCAGGCCACCCGACAGTTCCTACGAGCAGTACGTC. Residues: CASRPPDSSYEQYV.

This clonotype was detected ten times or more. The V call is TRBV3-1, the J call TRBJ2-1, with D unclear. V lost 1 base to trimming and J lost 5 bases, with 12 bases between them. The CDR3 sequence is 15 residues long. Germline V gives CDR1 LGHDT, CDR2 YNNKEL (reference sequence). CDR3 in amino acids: CASSQAFGPNNEQFF. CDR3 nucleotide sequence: TGTGCCAGCAGCCAAGCTTTTGGTCCTAACAATGAGCAGTTCTTC.

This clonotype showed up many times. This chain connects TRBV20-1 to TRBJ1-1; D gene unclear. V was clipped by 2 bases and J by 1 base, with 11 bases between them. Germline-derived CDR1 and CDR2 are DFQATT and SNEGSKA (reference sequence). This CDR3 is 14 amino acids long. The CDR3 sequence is CSARSYDGNTEAFF. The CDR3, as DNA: TGCAGTGCTAGATCATACGACGGGAACACTGAAGCTTTCTTT.

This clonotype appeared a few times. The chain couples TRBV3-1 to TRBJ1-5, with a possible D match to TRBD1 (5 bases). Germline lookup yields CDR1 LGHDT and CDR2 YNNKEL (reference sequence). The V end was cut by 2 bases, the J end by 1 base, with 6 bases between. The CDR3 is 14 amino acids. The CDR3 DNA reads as TGTGCCAGCAGCCAATCAGGGAGCAATCAGCCCCAGCATTTT. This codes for CASSQSGSNQPQHF.

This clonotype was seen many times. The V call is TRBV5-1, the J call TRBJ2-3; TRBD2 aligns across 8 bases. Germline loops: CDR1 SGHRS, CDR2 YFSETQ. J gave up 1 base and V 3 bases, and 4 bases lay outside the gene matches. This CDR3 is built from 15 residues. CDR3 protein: CASSSSGGGTDTQYF. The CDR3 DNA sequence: TGCGCCAGCAGCTCGAGCGGGGGAGGCACAGATACGCAGTATTTT.

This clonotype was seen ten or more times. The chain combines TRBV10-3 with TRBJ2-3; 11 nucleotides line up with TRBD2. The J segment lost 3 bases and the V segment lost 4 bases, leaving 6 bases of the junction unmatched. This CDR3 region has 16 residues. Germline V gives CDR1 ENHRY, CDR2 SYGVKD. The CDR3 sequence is CAISGTSGPATDTQYF. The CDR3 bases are TGTGCCATCAGTGGGACTAGCGGGCCGGCAACAGATACGCAGTATTTT.